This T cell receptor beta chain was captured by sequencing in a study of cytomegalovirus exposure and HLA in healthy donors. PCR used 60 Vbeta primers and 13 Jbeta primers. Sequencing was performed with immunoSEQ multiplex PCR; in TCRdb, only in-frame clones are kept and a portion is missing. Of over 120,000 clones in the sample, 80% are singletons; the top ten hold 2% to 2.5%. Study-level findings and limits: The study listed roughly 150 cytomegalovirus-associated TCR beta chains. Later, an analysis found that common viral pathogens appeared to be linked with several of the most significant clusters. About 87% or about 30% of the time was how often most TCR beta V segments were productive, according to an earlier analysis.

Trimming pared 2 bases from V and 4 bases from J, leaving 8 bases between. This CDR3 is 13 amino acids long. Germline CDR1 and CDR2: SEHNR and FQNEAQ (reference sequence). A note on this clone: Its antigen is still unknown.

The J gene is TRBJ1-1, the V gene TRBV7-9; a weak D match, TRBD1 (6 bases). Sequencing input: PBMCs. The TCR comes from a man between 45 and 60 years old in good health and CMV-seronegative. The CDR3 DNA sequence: TGTGCCAGCAGCTTATCAGGGGCCACTGAAGCTTTCTTT. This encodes CASSLSGATEAFF.